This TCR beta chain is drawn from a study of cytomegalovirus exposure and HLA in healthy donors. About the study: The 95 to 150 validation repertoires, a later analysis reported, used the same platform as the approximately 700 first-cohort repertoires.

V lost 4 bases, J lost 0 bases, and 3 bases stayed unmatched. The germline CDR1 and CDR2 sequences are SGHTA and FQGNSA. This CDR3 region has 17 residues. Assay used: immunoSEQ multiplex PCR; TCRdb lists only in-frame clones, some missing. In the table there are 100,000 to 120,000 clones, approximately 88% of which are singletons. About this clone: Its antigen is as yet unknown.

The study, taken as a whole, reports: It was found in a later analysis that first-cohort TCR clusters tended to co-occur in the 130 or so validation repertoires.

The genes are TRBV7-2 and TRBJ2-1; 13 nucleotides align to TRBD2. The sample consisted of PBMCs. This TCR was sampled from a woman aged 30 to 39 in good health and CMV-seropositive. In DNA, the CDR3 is TGTGCCAGCAGCTCTAGGACTAGCGGGAGCTCCTACAATGAGCAGTTCTTC. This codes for CASSSRTSGSSYNEQFF.